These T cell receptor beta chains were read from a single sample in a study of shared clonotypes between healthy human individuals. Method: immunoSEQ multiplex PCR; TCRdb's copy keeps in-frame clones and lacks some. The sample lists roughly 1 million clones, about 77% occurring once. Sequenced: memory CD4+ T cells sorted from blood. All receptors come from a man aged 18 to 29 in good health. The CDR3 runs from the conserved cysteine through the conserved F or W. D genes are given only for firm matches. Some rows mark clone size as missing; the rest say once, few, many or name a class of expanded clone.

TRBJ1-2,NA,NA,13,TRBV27,CASSAQGGYGYTF,TGTGCCAGCAGCGCTCAGGGAGGCTATGGCTACACCTTC
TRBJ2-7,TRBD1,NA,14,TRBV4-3,CASSQGDRGDEQYF,TGCGCCAGCAGCCAGGGGGACAGGGGAGACGAGCAGTACTTC
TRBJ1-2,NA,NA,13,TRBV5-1,CASSEQGGYGYTF,TGCGCCAGCAGCGAGCAGGGAGGATATGGCTACACCTTC
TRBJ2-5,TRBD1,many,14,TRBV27,CASSPDTGEETQYF,TGTGCCAGCAGTCCGGATACAGGGGAAGAGACCCAGTACTTC
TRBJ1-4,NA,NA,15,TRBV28,CASNTVGETNEKLFF,TGTGCCAGCAACACTGTTGGGGAGACTAATGAAAAACTGTTTTTT
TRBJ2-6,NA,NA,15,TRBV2,CASSDQGSGANVLTF,TGTGCCAGCAGTGACCAGGGCTCTGGGGCCAACGTCCTGACTTTC
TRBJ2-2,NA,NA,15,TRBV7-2,CASSFGTKNTGELFF,TGTGCCAGCAGCTTTGGAACTAAAAACACCGGGGAGCTGTTTTTT
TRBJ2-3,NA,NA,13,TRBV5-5,CASRPMGTDTQYF,TGTGCCAGCAGGCCGATGGGCACAGATACGCAGTATTTT
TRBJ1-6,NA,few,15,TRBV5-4,CASRRGGADSSPLHF,TGTGCCAGCAGAAGAGGGGGGGCAGACAGTTCACCCCTCCACTTT
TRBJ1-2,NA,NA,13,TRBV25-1,CASSQHGAMGYTF,TGTGCCAGCAGCCAACACGGGGCTATGGGCTACACCTTC
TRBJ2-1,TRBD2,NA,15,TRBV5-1,CASSPATGGRNEQFF,TGCGCCAGCAGCCCGGCCACGGGGGGGAGAAATGAGCAGTTCTTC
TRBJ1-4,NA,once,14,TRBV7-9,CASSYRTDNEKLFF,TGTGCCAGCAGCTATCGGACGGATAATGAAAAACTGTTTTTT
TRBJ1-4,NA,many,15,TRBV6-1,CASSERTATNEKLFF,TGTGCCAGCAGTGAAAGGACAGCAACTAATGAAAAACTGTTTTTT
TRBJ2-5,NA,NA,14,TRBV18,CASSPPPGGETQYF,TGTGCCAGCTCACCGCCCCCCGGAGGGGAGACCCAGTACTTC
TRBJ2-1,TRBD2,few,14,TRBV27,CASRRSGGSHEQFF,TGTGCCAGCAGACGTAGCGGGGGGAGTCATGAGCAGTTCTTC
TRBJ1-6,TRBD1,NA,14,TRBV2,CASSDRQGNSPLHF,TGTGCCAGCAGTGATCGACAGGGGAATTCACCCCTCCACTTT
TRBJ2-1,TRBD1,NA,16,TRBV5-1,CASSLDRGSSYNEQFF,TGCGCCAGCAGCTTGGACAGGGGGAGCTCCTACAATGAGCAGTTCTTC
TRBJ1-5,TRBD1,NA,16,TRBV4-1,CASSQEDRGNNQPQHF,TGCGCCAGCAGCCAAGAAGACAGGGGGAACAATCAGCCCCAGCATTTT
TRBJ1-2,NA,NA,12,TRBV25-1,CASSEDLRGYTF,TGTGCCAGCAGTGAAGACCTGAGGGGCTACACCTTC
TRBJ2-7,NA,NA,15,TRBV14,CASSQGAGFTYEQYF,TGTGCCAGCAGCCAAGGGGCCGGGTTCACCTACGAGCAGTACTTC
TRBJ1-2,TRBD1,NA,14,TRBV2,CASSEDRGLGGYTF,TGTGCCAGCAGCGAGGACAGGGGGCTTGGTGGCTACACCTTC
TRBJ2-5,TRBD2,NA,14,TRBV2,CASTRLSGRETQYF,TGTGCCAGCACCCGACTATCCGGGAGGGAGACCCAGTACTTC
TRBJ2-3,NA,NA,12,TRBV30,CAWSKQALGQYF,TGTGCCTGGAGTAAGCAGGCCTTGGGTCAGTATTTT
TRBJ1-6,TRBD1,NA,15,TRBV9,CASSVAGQGNSPLHF,TGTGCCAGCAGCGTAGCGGGACAGGGAAATTCACCCCTCCACTTT
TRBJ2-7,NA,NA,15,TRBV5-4,CASSLQGPPSYEQYF,TGTGCCAGCAGCTTGCAGGGGCCCCCCTCCTACGAGCAGTACTTC
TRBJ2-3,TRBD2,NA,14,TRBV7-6,CASSPRGGTDTQYF,TGTGCCAGCAGCCCCCGGGGGGGCACAGATACGCAGTATTTT
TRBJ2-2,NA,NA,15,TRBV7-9,CASSLRRGDTGELFF,TGTGCCAGCAGCTTAAGGAGGGGGGACACCGGGGAGCTGTTTTTT
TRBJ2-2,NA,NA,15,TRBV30,CAWTKGMANTGELFF,TGTGCCTGGACCAAGGGGATGGCGAACACCGGGGAGCTGTTTTTT
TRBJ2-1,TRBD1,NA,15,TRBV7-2,CASSPGQGASNEQFF,TGTGCCAGCAGCCCCGGACAGGGGGCAAGCAATGAGCAGTTCTTC
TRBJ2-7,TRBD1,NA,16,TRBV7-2,CASSLDGTGSFYEQYF,TGTGCCAGCAGCCTAGACGGGACAGGGAGTTTCTACGAGCAGTACTTC
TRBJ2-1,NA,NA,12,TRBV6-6,CASSVQGSEQFF,TGTGCCAGCAGTGTCCAGGGGAGTGAGCAGTTCTTC
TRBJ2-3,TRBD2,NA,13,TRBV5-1,CASGGLSTDTQYF,TGCGCCAGCGGGGGACTAAGCACAGATACGCAGTATTTT
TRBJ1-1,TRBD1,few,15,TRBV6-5,CASSPTGFFNTEAFF,TGTGCCAGCAGTCCGACAGGGTTCTTCAACACTGAAGCTTTCTTT
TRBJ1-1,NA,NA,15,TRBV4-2,CASSQDAMPNTEAFF,TGTGCCAGCAGCCAAGATGCCATGCCAAACACTGAAGCTTTCTTT
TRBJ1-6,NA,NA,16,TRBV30,CAWSPTGRLDNSPLHF,TGTGCCTGGAGTCCCACGGGACGGCTCGATAATTCACCCCTCCACTTT
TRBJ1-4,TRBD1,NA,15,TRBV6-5,CASSHLQGMKEKLFF,TGTGCCAGCAGTCATCTACAGGGGATGAAGGAAAAACTGTTTTTT
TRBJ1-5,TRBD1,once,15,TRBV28,CASSPTGGPAQPQHF,TGTGCCAGCAGTCCCACAGGGGGCCCGGCTCAGCCCCAGCATTTT
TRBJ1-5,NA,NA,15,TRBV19,CASTPGDHDNQPQHF,TGTGCCAGTACCCCGGGGGACCATGACAATCAGCCCCAGCATTTT
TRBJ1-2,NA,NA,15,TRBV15,CATSRDVSLYPGYTF,TGTGCCACCAGCAGAGATGTCAGTCTGTACCCGGGCTACACCTTC
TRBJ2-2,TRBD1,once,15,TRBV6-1,CASRRTGPNTGELFF,TGTGCCAGCAGGAGGACAGGTCCCAACACCGGGGAGCTGTTTTTT
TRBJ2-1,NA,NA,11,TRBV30,CAWSVEYKQFF,TGTGCCTGGAGTGTGGAATACAAGCAGTTCTTC
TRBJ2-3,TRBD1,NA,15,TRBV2,CASSAGTGVVDTQYF,TGTGCCAGCAGCGCCGGGACAGGGGTAGTAGATACGCAGTATTTT
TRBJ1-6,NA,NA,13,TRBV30,CAWSGEVNSPLHF,TGTGCCTGGAGCGGAGAGGTCAATTCACCCCTCCACTTT
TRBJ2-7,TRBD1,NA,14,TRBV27,CASKPGQGADEQYF,TGTGCCAGCAAGCCAGGACAGGGTGCCGACGAGCAGTACTTC
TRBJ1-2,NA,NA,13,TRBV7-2,CASSPDSNYGYTF,TGTGCCAGCAGCCCCGACAGCAACTATGGCTACACCTTC
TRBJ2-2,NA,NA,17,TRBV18,CASSPGEQVANTGELFF,TGTGCCAGCTCACCAGGAGAGCAAGTCGCGAACACCGGGGAGCTGTTTTTT
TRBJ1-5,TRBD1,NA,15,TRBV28,CASSLADRENQPQHF,TGTGCCAGCAGTTTAGCGGACAGGGAAAATCAGCCCCAGCATTTT
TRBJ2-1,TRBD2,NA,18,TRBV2,CASSQLAGGTHAWDEQFF,TGTGCCAGCAGTCAGCTAGCGGGGGGGACACACGCCTGGGATGAGCAGTTCTTC
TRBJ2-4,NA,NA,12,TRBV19,CASSILGDIQYF,TGTGCCAGTAGTATTCTAGGTGACATTCAGTACTTC